The clone carrying this T cell receptor (beta chain) was counted once. Its antigen is undetermined. The sample belongs to a study of cytomegalovirus exposure and HLA in healthy donors. Study as a whole: A prior analysis found fewer than 120 million unique TCR beta sequences from around 180 million T cells. Overall study findings and caveats: In presence/absence analyses, roughly uniform sequencing depth across donors was assumed.

Both 60 Vbeta primers and 13 Jbeta primers went into the PCR. Assay: immunoSEQ multiplex PCR; the TCRdb copy retains only in-frame clones and omits some. The table lists about 120,000 clones, about 68% of them singletons. The receptor was isolated from a middle-aged woman in good health and CMV-seropositive. Sequenced material: PBMCs.

The CDR3 DNA sequence: TGTGCCAGTAGTATTTGGGCGGGAGGGGGTTACAATGAGCAGTTCTTC. Amino acids: CASSIWAGGGYNEQFF. V gene TRBV19 combines with J gene TRBJ2-1; TRBD2 aligns across 9 bases. With 3 bases clipped from V and 4 bases from J, the junction kept 7 bases outside the gene matches. The CDR3 contains 16 residues. The germline CDR1 and CDR2 sequences are LNHDA and SQIVND (reference sequence).